The clone carrying this T cell receptor beta chain was counted between two and nine times. Its cognate antigen is unknown. This sample was included in a study of post-analysis software for immune sequencing data. On the study more broadly: Both relapsing-remitting and secondary progressive multiple sclerosis featured among the disease courses, as did progressive-relapsing multiple sclerosis.

The V gene lost 0 bases and the J gene lost 2 bases, with 14 bases spanning the gap. This CDR3 spans 16 amino acids. The germline V gene has CDR1 SGHRS and CDR2 YFSETQ. Study-wide points: Comparison of patients with controls showed 5 or 6 TRBV segments more frequent in patients, TRBV5-6, TRBV5-1 and TRBV20-1 among them. Same-batch samples co-clustered strongly by F measure. Multiple sclerosis was associated with a significant reduction in normalized Chao1 diversity relative to controls.

Unique molecular identifiers were carried by the TCR beta cDNA libraries. Starting from approximately 1 to 10 million T cells, the study yielded hundreds of thousands of cDNA molecules. One entry per CDR3 protein results from TCRdb running MiXCR on the PCR reads. In the table there are 750,000 to 950,000 distinct CDR3 sequences, roughly 58% of which are singletons. The rearrangement joins TRBV5-1 to TRBJ2-5, with a possible D match to TRBD1 (5 bases). The TCR sequence derives from a girl aged 5-17 years with multiple sclerosis. The sequencing input was blood. CDR3 region: CASSLVPRTPQETQYF. For the CDR3, the DNA is TGCGCCAGCAGCTTGGTCCCCAGGACACCTCAAGAGACCCAGTACTTC.